This T cell receptor beta chain was observed in a study of T cell repertoires in cytomegalovirus infection (dated by TCRdb to about 2019). For the study in its entirety: Because public TCR beta signatures pointed to carriage of CMV infection together with the matching HLA type, the HLA type of each donor mattered for the analysis.

At least ten counts were recorded for this clonotype. Its antigen specificity is not known. No quality values exist for individual bases; no much larger clone is one base distant. V is cut by 0 bases and J by 5 bases, and the space between the germline ends is 4 bases. The CDR3 sequence holds 12 residues, the cysteine and phenylalanine included. The entry retains the CDR3 DNA only, 36 bases that are in frame from base 1. CDR1 and CDR2 were assigned from the germline V gene (reference sequence) as DFQATT and SNEGSKA. Findings and caveats that apply to the study as a whole: Cumulative frequency of public TCR beta family members discriminated carriers of CMV infection plus the relevant HLA type in this cohort and an independent roughly 320-donor cohort. The ex vivo response was dominated by HLA-C-restricted CMV-specific TCR beta clonotypes, and the single most frequent clonotype in two of eight donors was supplied by these HLA-C-restricted clonotypes.

Sequencing took place on an Illumina HiSeq 1500. TCRdb reran the public reads through fastp at Q25 and MiXCR, keeping productive beta chains. CDR3 protein sequences are deduplicated, and each keeps its most common genes and DNA. This sample is represented by about 460,000 distinct CDR3 sequences; about 11% of them were singletons. Clones ranked in the top ten supply roughly 10% of the sample. Input material: PBMCs. This clonotype was obtained from a human donor in good health (CMV status not recorded). Some clones in this sample may be carry-over from other donors' samples. The chain couples TRBV20-1 to TRBJ1-4, with the D gene too uncertain to name. For the CDR3, the sequence is CSARDLNEKLFF. In nucleotides, the sequence is TGCAGTGCTAGAGATCTGAATGAAAAACTGTTTTTT.